This TCR beta chain was captured by sequencing in a study of blood T cells in healthy people across ages. On this clonotype itself: Its specificity is unknown.

Through a sample-barcoded 5' primer and a J-beta primer mix, a second PCR was run for roughly 7 to 11 cycles. TCRdb redid the calling of the 5' RACE reads with MiXCR, one entry per CDR3 protein. The sample has approximately 730,000 distinct CDR3 sequences, less than 70% seen once. The CDR3 covers 13 residues. Looked up from germline, CDR1 is MNHEY and CDR2 is SVGAGI. General study points: Estimated diversity across one million T cells was deemed an underestimate.

This rearrangement joins TRBV6-5 to TRBJ2-4; D may be TRBD1 (6 bases). The J call is uncertain, as TRBJ2-7 better fits the DNA end. This receptor was obtained from a man older than 75 in good health. The sample consisted of blood. The CDR3 loop reads CASSYLQGSEQYF. CDR3 in DNA: TGTGCCAGCAGTTACTTACAGGGTTCCGAGCAGTACTTC.